This paragraph reports one T cell receptor (beta chain). Germline V CDR1 and CDR2: LGHDT, YNNKEL (reference sequence). Unmatched junction bases numbered 7, after V lost 4 bases and J lost 2 bases. The CDR3 sequence is 16 residues long. As handled by the study authors: Estimation of nucleated cell counts was performed using reference gene primer amplification. Repertoires were generated with immunoSEQ multiplex PCR, while TCRdb's copy carries only in-frame clones and drops some. That table gives V, J and clone size, and the DNA gave D and trimming. The table records about 95,000 clones, more than 75% of them present only once. This record belongs to a study of blood T cell repertoires in COVID-19. Study information: Whether acute or convalescent, the COVID-19 samples came from the United States, Italy and Spain. PBMCs, B-cell-depleted T cells, or T cells provided the cDNA or gDNA that made up the material.

This chain uses TRBV3-1 (or the pseudogene TRBV3-2) with TRBJ2-3, with 9 bases aligning to TRBD2. The sequenced sample consisted of peripheral blood. The TCR sequence derives from a human donor in a cohort sampled during active COVID-19. DNA of the CDR3: TGTGCCAGCAGCCGACAAGCGGGGGGCCCCACAGATACGCAGTATTTT. Translating gives CASSRQAGGPTDTQYF.